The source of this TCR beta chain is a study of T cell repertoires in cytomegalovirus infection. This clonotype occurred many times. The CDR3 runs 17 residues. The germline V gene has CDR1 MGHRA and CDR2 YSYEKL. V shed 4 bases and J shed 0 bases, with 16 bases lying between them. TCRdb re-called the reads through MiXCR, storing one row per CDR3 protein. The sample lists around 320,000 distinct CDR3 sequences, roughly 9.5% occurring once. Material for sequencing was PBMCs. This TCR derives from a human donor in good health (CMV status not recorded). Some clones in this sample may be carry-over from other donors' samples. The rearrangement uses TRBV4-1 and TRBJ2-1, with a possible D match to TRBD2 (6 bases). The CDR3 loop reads CASSPSLFGSSYNEQFF. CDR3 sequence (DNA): TGCGCCAGCAGCCCCTCGCTATTCGGGAGCTCCTACAATGAGCAGTTCTTC.